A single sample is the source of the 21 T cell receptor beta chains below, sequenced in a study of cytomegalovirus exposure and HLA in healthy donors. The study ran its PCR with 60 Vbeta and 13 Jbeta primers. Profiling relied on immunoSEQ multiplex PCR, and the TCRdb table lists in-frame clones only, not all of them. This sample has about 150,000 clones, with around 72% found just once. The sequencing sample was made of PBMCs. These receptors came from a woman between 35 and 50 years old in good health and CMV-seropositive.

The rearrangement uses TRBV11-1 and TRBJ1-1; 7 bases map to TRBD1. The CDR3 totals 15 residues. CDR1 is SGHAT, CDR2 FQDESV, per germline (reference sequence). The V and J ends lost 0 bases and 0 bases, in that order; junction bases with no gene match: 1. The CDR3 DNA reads TGTGCCAGCAGCTTAGCGACAGGGATGAACACTGAAGCTTTCTTT. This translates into CASSLATGMNTEAFF. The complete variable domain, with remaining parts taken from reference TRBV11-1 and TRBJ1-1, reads EAEVAQSPRYKITEKSQAVAFWCDPISGHATLYWYRQILGQGPELLVQFQDESVVDDSQLPKDRFSAERLKGVDSTLKIQPAELGDSAMYLCASSLATGMNTEAFFGQGTRLTVV.

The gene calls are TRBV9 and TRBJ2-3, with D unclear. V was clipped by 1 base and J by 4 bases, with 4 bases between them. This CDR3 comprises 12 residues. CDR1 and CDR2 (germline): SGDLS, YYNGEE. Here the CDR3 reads CASSVSADTQYF. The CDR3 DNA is TGTGCCAGCAGCGTATCGGCAGATACGCAGTATTTT. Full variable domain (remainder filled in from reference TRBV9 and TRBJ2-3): DSGVTQTPKHLITATGQRVTLRCSPRSGDLSVYWYQQSLDQGLQFLIQYYNGEERAKGNILERFSAQQFPDLHSELNLSSLELGDSALYFCASSVSADTQYFGPGTRLTVL.

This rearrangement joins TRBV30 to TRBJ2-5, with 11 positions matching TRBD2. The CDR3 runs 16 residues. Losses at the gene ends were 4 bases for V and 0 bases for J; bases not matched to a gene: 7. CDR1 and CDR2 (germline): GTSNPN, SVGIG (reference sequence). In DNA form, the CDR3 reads TGTGCCTGGAAGACTAGCGGGGACCTGTACCAAGAGACCCAGTACTTC. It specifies CAWKTSGDLYQETQYF.

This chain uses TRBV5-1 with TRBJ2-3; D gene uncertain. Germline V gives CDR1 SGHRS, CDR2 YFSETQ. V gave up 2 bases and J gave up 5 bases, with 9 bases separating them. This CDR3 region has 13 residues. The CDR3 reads CASSLEVLDTQYF. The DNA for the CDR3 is TGCGCCAGCAGCTTAGAGGTCCTAGATACGCAGTATTTT.

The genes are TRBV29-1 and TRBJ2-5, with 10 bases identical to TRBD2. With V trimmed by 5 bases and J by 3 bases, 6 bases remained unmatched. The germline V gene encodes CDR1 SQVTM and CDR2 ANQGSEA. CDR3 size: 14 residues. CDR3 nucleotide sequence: TGCAGCGTTTTGGGCCTAGCGGGGGAAGAGACCCAGTACTTC. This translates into CSVLGLAGEETQYF. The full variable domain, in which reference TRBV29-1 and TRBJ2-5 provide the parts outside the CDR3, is SAVISQKPSRDICQRGTSLTIQCQVDSQVTMMFWYRQQPGQSLTLIATANQGSEATYESGFVIDKFPISRPNLTFSTLTVSNMSPEDSSIYLCSVLGLAGEETQYFGPGTRLLVL.

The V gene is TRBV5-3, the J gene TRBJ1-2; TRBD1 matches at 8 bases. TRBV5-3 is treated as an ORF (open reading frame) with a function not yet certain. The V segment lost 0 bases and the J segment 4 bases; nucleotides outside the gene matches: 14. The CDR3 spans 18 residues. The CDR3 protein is CARSLGRGHSWVPYGYTF. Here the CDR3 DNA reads TGTGCCAGAAGCTTGGGCAGGGGGCATAGTTGGGTCCCCTATGGCTACACCTTC.

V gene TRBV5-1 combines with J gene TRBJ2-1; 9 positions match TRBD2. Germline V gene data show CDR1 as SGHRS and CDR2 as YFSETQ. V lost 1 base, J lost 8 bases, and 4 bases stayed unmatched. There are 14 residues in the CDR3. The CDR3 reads CASSLRGGADEQFF. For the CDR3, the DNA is TGCGCCAGCAGCTTGCGCGGGGGGGCGGATGAGCAGTTCTTC.

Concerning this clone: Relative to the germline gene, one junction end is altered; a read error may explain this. The CDR3 loop reads CAWEVMKTEAFF. The CDR3 DNA reads as TGTGCCTGGGAGGTCATGAAGACTGAAGCTTTCTTT. This chain connects TRBV30 to TRBJ1-1; D unclear. CDR1 is GTSNPN, CDR2 SVGIG, per germline (reference sequence). This CDR3 region has 12 residues.

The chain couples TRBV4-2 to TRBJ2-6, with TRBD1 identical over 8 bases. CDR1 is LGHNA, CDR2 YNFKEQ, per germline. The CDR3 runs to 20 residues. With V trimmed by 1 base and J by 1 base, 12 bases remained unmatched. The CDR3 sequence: CASSQGGPRGRTSGANVLTF. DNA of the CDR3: TGTGCCAGCAGCCAAGGGGGGCCCAGGGGGCGAACATCTGGGGCCAACGTCCTGACTTTC.

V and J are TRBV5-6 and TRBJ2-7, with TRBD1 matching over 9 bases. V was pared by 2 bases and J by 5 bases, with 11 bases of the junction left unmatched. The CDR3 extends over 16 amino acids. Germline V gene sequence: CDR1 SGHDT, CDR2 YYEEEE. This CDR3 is CASSFGVGTGLDEQYF. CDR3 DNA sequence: TGTGCCAGCAGCTTTGGTGTTGGGACAGGGCTAGACGAGCAGTACTTC.

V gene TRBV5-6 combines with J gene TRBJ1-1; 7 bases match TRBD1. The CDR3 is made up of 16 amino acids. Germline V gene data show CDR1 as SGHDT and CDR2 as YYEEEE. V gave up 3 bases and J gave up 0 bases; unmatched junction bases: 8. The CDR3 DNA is TGTGCCAGCAGCTCAAGGACAGGAACGATGAACACTGAAGCTTTCTTT. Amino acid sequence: CASSSRTGTMNTEAFF. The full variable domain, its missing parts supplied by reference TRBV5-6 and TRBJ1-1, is DAGVTQSPTHLIKTRGQQVTLRCSPKSGHDTVSWYQQALGQGPQFIFQYYEEEERQRGNFPDRFSGHQFPNYSSELNVNALLLGDSALYLCASSSRTGTMNTEAFFGQGTRLTVV.

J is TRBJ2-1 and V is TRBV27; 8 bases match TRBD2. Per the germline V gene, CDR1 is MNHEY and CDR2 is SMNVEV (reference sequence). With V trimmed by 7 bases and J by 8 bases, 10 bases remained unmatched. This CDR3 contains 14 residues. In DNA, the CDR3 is TGTGCCAGCATTCCGGGGGGGCCTTTCGATGAGCAGTTCTTC. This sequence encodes CASIPGGPFDEQFF.

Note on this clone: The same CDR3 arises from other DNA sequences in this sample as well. The CDR3 sequence is CASSLAPGQGYEQYF. The CDR3 DNA sequence: TGTGCCAGCAGCTTAGCGCCGGGACAGGGCTACGAGCAGTACTTC. The V gene is TRBV7-2, the J gene TRBJ2-7; 9 positions agree with TRBD1. Per the germline V gene, CDR1 is SGHTA and CDR2 is FQGNSA. The CDR3 spans 15 residues. Losses at the gene ends were 0 bases for V and 3 bases for J; bases not matched to a gene: 3.

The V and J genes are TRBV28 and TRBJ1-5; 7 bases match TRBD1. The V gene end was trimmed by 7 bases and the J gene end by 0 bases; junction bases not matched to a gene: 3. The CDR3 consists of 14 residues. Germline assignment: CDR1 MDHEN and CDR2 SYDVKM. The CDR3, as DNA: TGTGCCAGCACCAGACAGGGTAGCAATCAGCCCCAGCATTTT. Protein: CASTRQGSNQPQHF.

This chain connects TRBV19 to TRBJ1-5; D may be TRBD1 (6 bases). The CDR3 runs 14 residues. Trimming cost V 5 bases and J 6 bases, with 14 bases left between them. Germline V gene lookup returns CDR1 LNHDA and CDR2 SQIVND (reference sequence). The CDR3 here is CASSPAQGTQPQHF. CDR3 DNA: TGTGCCAGTAGTCCCGCCCAGGGGACTCAGCCCCAGCATTTT.

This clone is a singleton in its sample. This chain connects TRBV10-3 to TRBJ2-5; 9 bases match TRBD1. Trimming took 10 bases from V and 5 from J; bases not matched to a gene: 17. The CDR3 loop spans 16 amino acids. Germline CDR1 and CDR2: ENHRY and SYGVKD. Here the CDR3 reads CATGKGQGIGSETQYF. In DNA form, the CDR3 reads TGTGCCACCGGCAAAGGACAGGGGATCGGGTCGGAGACCCAGTACTTC.

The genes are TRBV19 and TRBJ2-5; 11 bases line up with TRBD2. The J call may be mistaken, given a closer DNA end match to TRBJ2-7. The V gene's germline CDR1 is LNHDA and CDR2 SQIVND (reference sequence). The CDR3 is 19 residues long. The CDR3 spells CASRDSKTSGGRSSYEQYF. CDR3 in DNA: TGTGCCAGTAGGGATTCGAAAACTAGCGGGGGTCGGAGCTCCTACGAGCAGTACTTC.

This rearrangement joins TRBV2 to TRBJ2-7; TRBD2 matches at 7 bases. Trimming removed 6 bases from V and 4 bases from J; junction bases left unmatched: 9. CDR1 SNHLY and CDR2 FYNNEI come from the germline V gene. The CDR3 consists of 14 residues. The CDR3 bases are TGTGCCAGCAGGGGGGGGGTTCTACCGTACGAGCAGTACTTC. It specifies CASRGGVLPYEQYF.

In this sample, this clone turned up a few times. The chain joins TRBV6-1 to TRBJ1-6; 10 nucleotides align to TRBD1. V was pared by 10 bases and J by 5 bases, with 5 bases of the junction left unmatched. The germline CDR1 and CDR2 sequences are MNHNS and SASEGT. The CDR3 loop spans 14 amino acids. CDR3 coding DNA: TGTGCCACCTCGACAGGGGGCAATAATTCACCCCTCCACTTT. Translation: CATSTGGNNSPLHF.

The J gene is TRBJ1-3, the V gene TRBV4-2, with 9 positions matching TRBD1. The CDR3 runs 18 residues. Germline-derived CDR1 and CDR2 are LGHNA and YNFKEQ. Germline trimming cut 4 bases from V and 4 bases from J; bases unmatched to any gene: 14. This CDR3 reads CASSRRVEGTGWGNTIYF. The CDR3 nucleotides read TGTGCCAGCAGCCGAAGGGTGGAGGGGACAGGGTGGGGAAACACCATATATTTT.

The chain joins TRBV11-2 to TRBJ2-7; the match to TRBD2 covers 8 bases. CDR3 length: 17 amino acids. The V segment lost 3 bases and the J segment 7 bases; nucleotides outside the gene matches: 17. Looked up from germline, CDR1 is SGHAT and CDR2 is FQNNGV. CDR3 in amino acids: CASSFGTGQGRGGEQYF. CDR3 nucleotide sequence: TGTGCCAGCAGCTTTGGTACAGGCCAGGGACGGGGGGGGGAGCAGTACTTC.